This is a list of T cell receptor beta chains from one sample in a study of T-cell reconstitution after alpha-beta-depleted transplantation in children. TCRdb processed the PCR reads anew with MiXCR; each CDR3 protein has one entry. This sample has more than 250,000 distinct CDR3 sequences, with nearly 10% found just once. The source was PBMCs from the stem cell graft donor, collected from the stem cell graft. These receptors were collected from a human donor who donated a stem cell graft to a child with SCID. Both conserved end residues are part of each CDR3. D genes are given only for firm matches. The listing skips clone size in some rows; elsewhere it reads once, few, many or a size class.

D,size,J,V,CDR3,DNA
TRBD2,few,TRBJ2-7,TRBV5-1,CASSLFGLASYEQYF,TGCGCCAGCAGCTTGTTTGGACTAGCTTCCTACGAGCAGTACTTC
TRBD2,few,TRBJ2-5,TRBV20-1,CSAREIGAGDKYQETQYF,TGCAGTGCTAGAGAGATTGGAGCGGGGGATAAGTACCAAGAGACCCAGTACTTC
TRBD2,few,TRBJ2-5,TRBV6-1,CASSVLAGVQETQYF,TGTGCCAGCAGCGTACTAGCGGGGGTACAAGAGACCCAGTACTTC
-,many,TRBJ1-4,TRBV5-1,CASSLSATNEKLFF,TGCGCCAGCAGCTTAAGTGCAACTAATGAAAAACTGTTTTTT
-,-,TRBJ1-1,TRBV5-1,CASSTTDFRGTEAFF,-
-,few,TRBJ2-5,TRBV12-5,CASHKNQETQYF,TGTGCTAGTCACAAGAACCAAGAGACCCAGTACTTC
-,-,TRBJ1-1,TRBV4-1,CASSLDRVQNTEAFF,TGCGCCAGCAGCCTCGACAGAGTTCAGAACACTGAAGCTTTCTTT
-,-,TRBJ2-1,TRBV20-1,CSARFREPSGEQFF,TGCAGTGCTAGGTTTCGTGAACCCTCAGGCGAGCAGTTCTTC
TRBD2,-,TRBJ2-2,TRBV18,CASSPTSGGPGLNTGELFF,TGTGCCAGCTCACCGACGAGCGGGGGGCCTGGACTAAACACCGGGGAGCTGTTTTTT
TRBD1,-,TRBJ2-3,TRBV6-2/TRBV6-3,CASDDRADTQYF,TGTGCCAGTGACGACAGGGCAGATACGCAGTATTTT
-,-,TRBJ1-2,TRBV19,CASSMDRNYGYTF,TGTGCCAGTAGTATGGACAGAAACTATGGCTACACCTTC
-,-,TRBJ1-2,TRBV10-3,CAIRALGGRGYTF,TGTGCCATCAGGGCTCTTGGGGGTCGAGGCTACACCTTC
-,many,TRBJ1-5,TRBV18,CASSKDRDLLVGFSNQPQHF,TGTGCCAGCTCAAAAGACAGAGACTTACTAGTGGGGTTTAGCAATCAGCCCCAGCATTTT
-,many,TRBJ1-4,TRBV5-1,CASRVATNEKLFF,TGCGCCAGCAGAGTTGCAACTAATGAAAAACTGTTTTTT
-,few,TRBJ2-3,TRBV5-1,CASTSSVSTDTQYF,TGCGCCAGCACGTCTAGCGTAAGCACAGATACGCAGTATTTT
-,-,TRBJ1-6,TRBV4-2,CASSQARHNDSPLHF,TGTGCCAGCAGCCAAGCTCGCCACAATGATTCACCCCTCCACTTT
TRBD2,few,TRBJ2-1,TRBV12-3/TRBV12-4,CASSLHGTSGENEQFF,TGTGCCAGCAGTTTGCATGGGACTAGCGGGGAGAATGAGCAGTTCTTC
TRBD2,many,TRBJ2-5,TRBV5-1,CASSLRSGGENRNGTQYF,TGCGCCAGCAGCTTGCGCAGCGGGGGGGAGAATCGGAATGGGACCCAGTACTTC
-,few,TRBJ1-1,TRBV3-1,CASSRRGSNTEAFF,TGTGCCAGCAGCCGCAGGGGTTCGAACACTGAAGCTTTCTTT
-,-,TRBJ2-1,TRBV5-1,CASSPTSSYNEQFF,TGCGCCAGCAGCCCCACTAGCTCCTACAATGAGCAGTTCTTC
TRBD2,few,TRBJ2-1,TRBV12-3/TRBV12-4,CASRPSGVVGDEQFF,TGTGCCAGCAGACCCAGCGGGGTGGTAGGAGATGAGCAGTTCTTC
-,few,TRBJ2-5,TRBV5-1,CASSVGPTQETQYF,TGCGCCAGCAGCGTAGGCCCCACCCAAGAGACCCAGTACTTC
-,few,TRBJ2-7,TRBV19,CASSASGEARFNEQYF,TGTGCCAGTAGCGCAAGTGGGGAGGCCAGATTCAACGAGCAGTACTTC
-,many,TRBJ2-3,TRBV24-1,CATSDAGSTAQYF,TGTGCCACCAGTGATGCGGGTAGCACAGCGCAGTATTTT
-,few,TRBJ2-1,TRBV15,CATSSTLRSSRAYNEQFF,TGTGCCACCAGCAGTACCCTAAGGTCTAGCCGGGCCTACAATGAGCAGTTCTTC
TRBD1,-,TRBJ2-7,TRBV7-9,CASSPKSGQGASYEQYF,TGTGCCAGCAGCCCGAAATCGGGACAGGGGGCGTCCTACGAGCAGTACTTC
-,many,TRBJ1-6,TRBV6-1,CASSERETLLSNSPLHF,TGTGCCAGCAGTGAACGTGAGACACTACTTAGTAATTCACCCCTCCACTTT
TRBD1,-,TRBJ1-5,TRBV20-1,CSAREPPGGNQPQHF,TGCAGTGCTAGAGAACCACCAGGGGGCAACCAGCCCCAGCATTTT
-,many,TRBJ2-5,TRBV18,CASDRIAGGETQYF,TGTGCCAGCGACCGAATCGCAGGTGGTGAGACCCAGTACTTC
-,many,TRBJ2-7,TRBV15,CATSRDPVYEQYF,TGTGCCACCAGCAGAGATCCGGTTTACGAGCAGTACTTC
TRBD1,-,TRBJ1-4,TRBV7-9,CASRRTGPTREKLFF,TGTGCCAGCAGGCGGACAGGCCCGACCCGGGAAAAACTGTTTTTT
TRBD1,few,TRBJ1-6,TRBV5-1,CASSFRTGNYNSPLHF,TGCGCCAGCAGCTTTAGGACAGGGAACTATAATTCACCCCTCCACTTT
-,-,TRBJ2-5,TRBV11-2,CASSLDVLGGETQYF,TGTGCCAGCAGCTTAGATGTTTTGGGAGGAGAGACCCAGTACTTC
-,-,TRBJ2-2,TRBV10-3,CAISLAGNTGELFF,TGTGCCATCAGTCTGGCAGGGAACACCGGGGAGCTGTTTTTT
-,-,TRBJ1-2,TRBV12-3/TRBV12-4,CASSISGRAAYGYTF,TGTGCCAGCAGCATATCGGGAAGGGCGGCCTATGGCTACACCTTC
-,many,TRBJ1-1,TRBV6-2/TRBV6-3,CASSYSSGINMFSIVNTEAFF,TGTGCCAGCAGTTACTCATCCGGAATTAACATGTTCTCAATAGTGAACACTGAAGCTTTCTTT
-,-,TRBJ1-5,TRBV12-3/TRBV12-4,CASSLRQGLSQPQHF,TGTGCCAGCAGTTTGAGGCAGGGTTTGAGTCAGCCCCAGCATTTT
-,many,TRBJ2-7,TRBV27,CASSRNRAYEQYF,TGTGCCAGCAGTCGGAACAGAGCCTACGAGCAGTACTTC
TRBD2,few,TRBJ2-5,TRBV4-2,CASSPMGRTSGGQETQYF,TGTGCCAGCAGCCCCATGGGGAGGACTAGCGGGGGGCAAGAGACCCAGTACTTC
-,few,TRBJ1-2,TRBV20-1,CSAREFRNYGYTF,TGCAGTGCTAGAGAATTCCGGAACTATGGCTACACCTTC
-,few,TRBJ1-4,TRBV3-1,CASSQNRANEKLFF,TGTGCCAGCAGCCAAAACAGGGCAAATGAAAAACTGTTTTTT
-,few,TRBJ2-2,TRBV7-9,CASTTLKSGELFF,TGTGCCAGCACCACCTTGAAGTCCGGGGAGCTGTTTTTT
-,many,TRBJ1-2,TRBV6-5,CASRQGSYGYTF,TGTGCCAGCAGACAGGGCAGTTATGGCTACACCTTC
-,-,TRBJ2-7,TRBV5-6,CASSFFGTNEQYF,TGTGCCAGCAGCTTTTTTGGGACCAACGAGCAGTACTTC
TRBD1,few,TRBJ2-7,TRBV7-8,CASTLTGIGEQYF,TGTGCCAGCACCTTGACAGGGATTGGCGAGCAGTACTTC
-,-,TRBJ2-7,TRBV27,CASSLRPFGTSSYEQYF,TGTGCCAGCAGTTTAAGGCCCTTTGGGACATCGTCCTACGAGCAGTACTTC
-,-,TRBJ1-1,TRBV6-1,CASSVRDTQGTEAFF,TGTGCCAGCAGTGTTCGGGACACCCAGGGCACTGAAGCTTTCTTT
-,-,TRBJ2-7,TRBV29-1,CSVQLRGGYEQYF,TGCAGCGTCCAACTCAGGGGTGGCTACGAGCAGTACTTC
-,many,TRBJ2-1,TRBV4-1,CASSQDMGGSYNEQFF,TGCGCCAGCAGCCAAGATATGGGGGGCTCCTACAATGAGCAGTTCTTC
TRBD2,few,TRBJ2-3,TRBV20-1,CSAGLAGTDTQYF,TGCAGTGCGGGACTAGCGGGAACAGATACGCAGTATTTT
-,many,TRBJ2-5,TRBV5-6,CASSLAADQETQYF,TGTGCCAGCAGCTTGGCAGCAGACCAAGAGACCCAGTACTTC
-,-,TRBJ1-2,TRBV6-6,CASSRNGYTF,TGTGCCAGCAGCCGCAATGGCTACACCTTC
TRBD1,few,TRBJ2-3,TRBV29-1,CSVATGDTQYF,TGCAGCGTAGCGACAGGGGATACGCAGTATTTT
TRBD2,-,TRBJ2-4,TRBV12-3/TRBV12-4,CASSLTSGENIQYF,TGTGCCAGCAGTTTAACGAGCGGGGAAAACATTCAGTACTTC